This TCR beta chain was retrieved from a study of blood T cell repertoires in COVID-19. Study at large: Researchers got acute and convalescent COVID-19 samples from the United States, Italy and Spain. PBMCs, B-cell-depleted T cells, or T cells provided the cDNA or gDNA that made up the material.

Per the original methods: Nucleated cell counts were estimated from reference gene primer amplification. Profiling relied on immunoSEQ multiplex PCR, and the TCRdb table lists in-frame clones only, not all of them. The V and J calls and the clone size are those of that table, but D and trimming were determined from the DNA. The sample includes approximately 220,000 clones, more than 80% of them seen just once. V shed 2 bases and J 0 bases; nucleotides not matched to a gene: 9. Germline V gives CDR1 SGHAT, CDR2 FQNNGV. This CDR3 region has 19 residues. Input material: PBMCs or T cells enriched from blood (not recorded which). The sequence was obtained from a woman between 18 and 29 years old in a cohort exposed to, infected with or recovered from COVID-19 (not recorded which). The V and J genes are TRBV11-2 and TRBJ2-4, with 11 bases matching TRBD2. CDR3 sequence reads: CASSLPVAGLAEAKNIQYF. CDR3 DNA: TGTGCCAGCAGCTTACCCGTGGCGGGACTAGCGGAAGCCAAAAACATTCAGTACTTC.